The present T cell receptor (beta chain) was sequenced within a study of blood T cell repertoires in COVID-19. Only in-frame clones appear in the TCRdb table, and some are missing; sequencing was by immunoSEQ multiplex PCR. Of about 64,000 clones listed, more than 70% are singletons. Trimming pared 7 bases from V and 0 bases from J, leaving 13 bases between. Looked up from germline, CDR1 is SGHAT and CDR2 is FQNNGV. The CDR3 runs 15 residues. This TCR came from a woman between 40 and 50 years old who had recovered from COVID-19. Source material: PBMCs or T cells enriched from blood (not recorded which). V and J are TRBV11-2 and TRBJ2-1; the D gene is possibly TRBD1 (6 bases). CDR3 region: CASNSIRGSYNEQFF. CDR3 coding DNA: TGTGCCAGCAACTCCATCAGGGGCTCCTACAATGAGCAGTTCTTC. Full variable domain (remainder filled in from reference TRBV11-2 and TRBJ2-1): EAGVAQSPRYKIIEKRQSVAFWCNPISGHATLYWYQQILGQGPKLLIQFQNNGVVDDSQLPKDRFSAERLKGVDSTLKIQPAKLEDSAVYLCASNSIRGSYNEQFFGPGTRLTVL.